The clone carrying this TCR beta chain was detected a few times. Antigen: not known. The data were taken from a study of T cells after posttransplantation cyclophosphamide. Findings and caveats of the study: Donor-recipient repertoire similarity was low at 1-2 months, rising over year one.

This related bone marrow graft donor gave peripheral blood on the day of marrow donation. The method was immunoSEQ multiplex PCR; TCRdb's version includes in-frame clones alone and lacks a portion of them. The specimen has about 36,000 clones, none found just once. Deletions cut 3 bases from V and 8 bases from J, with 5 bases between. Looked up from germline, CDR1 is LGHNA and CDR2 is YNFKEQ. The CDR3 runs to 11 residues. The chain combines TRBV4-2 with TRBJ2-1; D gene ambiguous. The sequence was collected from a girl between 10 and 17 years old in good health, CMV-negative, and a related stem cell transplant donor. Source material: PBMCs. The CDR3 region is CASSQRYEQFF. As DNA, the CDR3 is TGTGCCAGCAGCCAGCGTTATGAGCAGTTCTTC.